This TCR beta chain was observed in a study of T cells expressing NK-cell markers. TCRdb re-called the 5' RACE reads and gives one entry per CDR3 protein, without DNA. This repertoire includes some 500,000 distinct CDR3 sequences. Concerning this clonotype: No antigen is known for it.

Study findings and constraints: Uncertainty persisted over the HCMV specificity of expanded NKG2C+ T cell clones.

CDR3 length: 12 amino acids. Germline V gene lookup returns CDR1 SQVTM and CDR2 ANQGSEA. This clonotype was obtained from a woman aged 50 to 65 in good health. This sequence joins TRBV29-1 and TRBJ1-1; the TCRdb D gene call, TRBD1, has no DNA to confirm it. Sequencing was performed on blood T cells: a sorted CD56 or NKG2C T cell subset, CD4+ or CD8+ T cells, or bulk PBMC T cells (not recorded which). The CDR3 here is CSAGLGATEAFF.